This T cell receptor beta chain was sequenced during a study of T cell repertoires in cytomegalovirus infection. TCRdb reprocessed the reads with MiXCR, giving one entry per CDR3 protein. The repertoire holds around 770,000 distinct CDR3 sequences, with almost 30% as singletons. This CDR3 comprises 12 residues. Germline loops: CDR1 SGHTA, CDR2 FQGTGA. Trimming took 5 bases from V and 10 from J; bases not matched to a gene: 7. Findings and limits, study-wide: HLA-C-restricted CMV-specific TCR beta clonotypes prevailed in the ex vivo response.

This clonotype was found a few times. Its specificity is not known. The sequence came from a human donor in good health (CMV status not recorded). Some clones in this sample may be carry-over from other donors' samples. The rearrangement links TRBV7-3 to TRBJ1-2, with 7 bases identical to TRBD1. This specimen was cultured CD8+ T cells from PBMCs, taken from culture after CMV antigen stimulation. The DNA for the CDR3 is TGTGCCAGCAGCAGGGGGGGACAGTTCTACACCTTC. Amino acids: CASSRGGQFYTF.